A single sample is the source of the 25 T cell receptor beta chains below, sequenced in a study of cytomegalovirus exposure and HLA in healthy donors. Amplification used 60 Vbeta primers and 13 Jbeta primers. Method: immunoSEQ multiplex PCR; TCRdb's copy keeps in-frame clones and lacks some. The top ten clones hold under 3% of a sample with around 130,000 clones, about two thirds of them seen once. Sequences were obtained from PBMCs. These receptors were collected from a woman aged 60-70 years in good health and CMV-seropositive.

This clone was seen once. The V and J genes are TRBV19 and TRBJ1-2, with 7 bases aligning to TRBD1. J was trimmed by 4 bases and V by 2 bases; bases with no gene match: 10. The CDR3 contains 16 residues. CDR1 and CDR2 from the germline V gene are LNHDA and SQIVND (reference sequence). The CDR3 coding sequence is TGTGCCAGTAGTATACCCAATGCAGGGGGTGTCTATGGCTACACCTTC. Protein: CASSIPNAGGVYGYTF.

The V gene is TRBV10-1, the J gene TRBJ1-4; 8 bases are shared with TRBD1. The ends lost 6 bases at V and 8 bases at J; junction bases unmatched: 14. This CDR3 spans 16 amino acids. Germline loops: CDR1 WNHNN, CDR2 SYGVQD (reference sequence). CDR3 amino acids: CASSPADRAGAEKLFF. CDR3 DNA sequence: TGCGCCAGCAGCCCCGCGGACAGGGCAGGGGCGGAAAAACTGTTTTTT.

The chain employs TRBV7-8 and TRBJ1-1; D perhaps matches TRBD1 (5 bases). Germline lookup yields CDR1 SGHVS and CDR2 FQNEAQ. V lost 3 bases, J lost 1 base, and 15 bases lay in between. The CDR3 has 16 amino acids. The CDR3 region is CASSLTRSGTNTEAFF. CDR3 sequence (DNA): TGTGCCAGCAGCTTGACTAGGTCCGGGACGAACACTGAAGCTTTCTTT.

This clone was detected only once. The junction does not match germline at one end; this may be a read error. The sample carries other DNA sequences with the same CDR3. V is TRBV5-1 and J is TRBJ2-2, with 9 bases that match TRBD1. The CDR3 runs to 17 residues. Germline V CDR1 and CDR2: SGHRS, YFSETQ. The CDR3 sequence: CASSLDGTGRKTGELFF. CDR3 bases: TGCGCCAGCAGCTTGGATGGGACAGGGCGAAAGACCGGGGAGCTGTTCTTT.

The table lists this clone with a few counts. The V and J genes are TRBV6-5 and TRBJ2-3; the match to TRBD1 covers 7 bases. The germline CDR1 and CDR2 sequences are MNHEY and SVGAGI. This CDR3 is built from 13 residues. Germline trimming cut 6 bases from V and 4 bases from J; bases unmatched to any gene: 4. CDR3 in DNA: TGTGCCAGCAGAGCCACAGGGGCAGATACGCAGTATTTT. Translating it yields CASRATGADTQYF.

The chain uses TRBV6-5 and TRBJ2-3; 10 nucleotides agree with TRBD1. Per the germline V gene, CDR1 is MNHEY and CDR2 is SVGAGI. With 5 bases clipped from V and 10 bases from J, the junction kept 9 bases outside the gene matches. The CDR3 consists of 14 residues. The CDR3 protein is CASSTGTGALAQYF. CDR3 DNA: TGTGCCAGCAGTACCGGGACAGGGGCCCTCGCGCAGTATTTT.

The genes are TRBV7-3 and TRBJ2-7, with D maybe TRBD1 (6 bases). There are 16 residues in the CDR3. The V gene lost 0 bases and the J gene lost 5 bases, with 17 bases spanning the gap. Germline lookup yields CDR1 SGHTA and CDR2 FQGTGA. CDR3 bases: TGTGCCAGCAGCTTAACGGCCACAGGGCCCTCTCACGAGCAGTACTTC. The encoded protein is CASSLTATGPSHEQYF.

The chain employs TRBV7-9 and TRBJ2-7, with D uncertain. CDR1 and CDR2 (germline): SEHNR, FQNEAQ (reference sequence). This CDR3 region has 13 residues. V lost 1 base, J lost 2 bases, and 6 bases lay in between. CDR3 nucleotide sequence: TGTGCCAGCAGCTTAGGCTGGCCCTACGAGCAGTACTTC. The encoded protein is CASSLGWPYEQYF.

The V call is TRBV19, the J call TRBJ1-5; 9 bases fit TRBD1. Trimming cost V 7 bases and J 6 bases; bases outside gene matches: 4. The length of the CDR3 is 13 residues. CDR1 LNHDA and CDR2 SQIVND come from the germline V gene (reference sequence). CDR3 coding DNA: TGTGCCAGTACCAACAGGGGGCTTCAGCCCCAGCATTTT. Amino acid sequence: CASTNRGLQPQHF.

This clone showed up just a few times. This chain links TRBV9 with TRBJ1-1; 7 bases map to TRBD1. The trim removed 4 bases at V and 0 bases at J, leaving 3 bases unmatched. The CDR3 length is 14 residues. Germline-derived CDR1 and CDR2 are SGDLS and YYNGEE. As DNA, the CDR3 is TGTGCCAGCAGCCTGGGACAGCTGAACACTGAAGCTTTCTTT. Translation: CASSLGQLNTEAFF.

The genes are TRBV5-4 and TRBJ1-1; TRBD1 is a possible D gene (5 bases). V was cut by 0 bases and J by 2 bases, with 8 bases left in between. CDR1 is SGHNT, CDR2 YYREEE, per germline (reference sequence). The CDR3 runs 14 residues. This CDR3 reads CASSLVQGNTEAFF. The CDR3 DNA follows: TGTGCCAGCAGCTTGGTCCAGGGAAACACTGAAGCTTTCTTT.

This clone is a singleton in its sample. This chain links TRBV5-1 with TRBJ2-7; TRBD2 might be the D (5 bases). The CDR3 runs 12 residues. Germline assignment: CDR1 SGHRS and CDR2 YFSETQ. Trimming took 5 bases from V and 6 from J, leaving 12 bases between them. The CDR3 reads CASSTGEREQYF. The CDR3 bases are TGCGCCAGCAGTACCGGGGAACGCGAGCAGTACTTC.

This clone has just one count. V is TRBV7-6 and J is TRBJ2-2; D is possibly TRBD2 (7 bases). The V gene lost 0 bases and the J gene lost 6 bases, with 20 bases spanning the gap. This CDR3 contains 18 residues. CDR1 is SGHVS, CDR2 FNYEAQ, per germline. CDR3: CASSLAFGGQPPAGELFF. The CDR3 region has the DNA TGTGCCAGCAGCTTAGCGTTCGGGGGGCAACCTCCCGCCGGGGAGCTGTTTTTT.

This clone has only a few counts. The chain carries TRBV2 and TRBJ2-7, with 11 bases fitting TRBD2. Trimming at V came to 3 bases and at J to 3 bases, leaving 1 base not matched to a gene. In germline, CDR1 is SNHLY, CDR2 FYNNEI. The CDR3 runs to 14 residues. CDR3 DNA: TGTGCCAGCAGTGAGCTAGCGGGGGGCTACGAGCAGTACTTC. Its translation: CASSELAGGYEQYF.

This clone has a single count. Compared with germline, one end of the junction differs, possibly owing to a read error. The rearrangement uses TRBV7-9 and TRBJ2-7; possibly TRBD2 for D (7 bases). Germline CDR1 reads SEHNR; CDR2 reads FQNEAQ (reference sequence). This CDR3 has 12 residues. CDR3 region: CSSSLEGGALYF. The DNA for the CDR3 is TGTTCCAGCAGCTTAGAGGGGGGGGCCCTTTACTTC.

V and J are TRBV10-3 and TRBJ1-2; D is perhaps TRBD1 (6 bases). CDR1 and CDR2 (germline): ENHRY, SYGVKD. This CDR3 is 14 amino acids long. The V end lost 3 bases, the J end lost 7 bases, and 15 bases lay between the germline ends. CDR3 region: CAISDPGGAGGYTF. The CDR3 DNA reads TGTGCCATCAGTGACCCCGGGGGGGCGGGTGGCTACACCTTC.

This clone was seen a handful of times. The genes are TRBV10-1 and TRBJ2-1; D is perhaps TRBD2 (7 bases). CDR3 size: 13 residues. The V end was cut by 0 bases, the J end by 10 bases, with 10 bases between. From germline, CDR1 is WNHNN and CDR2 SYGVQD (reference sequence). DNA of the CDR3: TGCGCCAGCAGTGAGTCAGGGGGGGTCGAGCAGTTCTTC. Its protein product is CASSESGGVEQFF.

In this sample, this clone turned up once. The DNA for the CDR3 is TGTGCCAGCAGCCCGAGTTATAACTATGGCTACACCTTC. Protein: CASSPSYNYGYTF. This sequence joins TRBV7-2 and TRBJ1-2; D remains ambiguous. Germline CDR1 reads SGHTA; CDR2 reads FQGNSA. The CDR3 length is 13 residues. V was clipped by 5 bases and J by 1 base, with 8 bases between them.

The gene calls are TRBV7-9 and TRBJ2-1; tentatively, D is TRBD1 (5 bases). The CDR3 loop spans 11 amino acids. Germline lookup yields CDR1 SEHNR and CDR2 FQNEAQ (reference sequence). With 3 bases removed from V and 12 bases from J, the gap between germline ends came to 9 bases. The CDR3 sequence is CASSLGQTQFF. DNA for the CDR3: TGTGCCAGCAGCTTGGGGCAGACGCAGTTCTTC.

This clone appeared once. The gene calls are TRBV6-5 and TRBJ1-2, with a possible D match to TRBD1 (6 bases). The V gene's germline CDR1 is MNHEY and CDR2 SVGAGI. V was cut by 10 bases and J by 4 bases, with 13 bases left in between. The CDR3 has 12 residues. CDR3 region: CATMGQLYGYTF. The CDR3 bases are TGTGCCACGATGGGACAACTCTATGGCTACACCTTC.

CDR3 sequence (DNA): TGCGCCAGCAGCTTTACTAGCGGGACCTCCTACAATGAGCAGTTCTTC. It specifies CASSFTSGTSYNEQFF. This chain connects TRBV5-1 to TRBJ2-1; 10 bases align to TRBD2. This CDR3 is built from 16 residues. J lost 0 bases, V lost 2 bases, and 2 bases had no gene match. CDR1 and CDR2 (germline): SGHRS, YFSETQ. The complete variable domain, with remaining parts taken from reference TRBV5-1 and TRBJ2-1, reads KAGVTQTPRYLIKTRGQQVTLSCSPISGHRSVSWYQQTPGQGLQFLFEYFSETQRNKGNFPGRFSGRQFSNSRSEMNVSTLELGDSALYLCASSFTSGTSYNEQFFGPGTRLTVL.

This chain uses TRBV4-2 with TRBJ2-7; 7 bases are shared with TRBD1. Trimming removed 5 bases from V and 3 bases from J; junction bases left unmatched: 10. Germline CDR1 LGHNA, CDR2 YNFKEQ. The CDR3 loop spans 15 amino acids. CDR3 coding DNA: TGTGCCAGCAGCGACCGGGACAGCTTTAACTACGAGCAGTACTTC. This translates into CASSDRDSFNYEQYF.

J is TRBJ1-2 and V is TRBV7-9, with D hard to call. The CDR3 totals 15 residues. Per the germline V gene, CDR1 is SEHNR and CDR2 is FQNEAQ (reference sequence). V dropped 4 bases and J dropped 5 bases, with 17 bases sitting between them. Written as DNA, the CDR3 is TGTGCCAGCAGCTCGGGGAGAACAGTGGGGTATGGCTACACCTTC. Protein product: CASSSGRTVGYGYTF.

The chain carries TRBV4-2 and TRBJ2-2, with D hard to call. This CDR3 spans 14 amino acids. V was clipped by 0 bases and J by 7 bases, with 9 bases between them. The germline V gene encodes CDR1 LGHNA and CDR2 YNFKEQ. In DNA form, the CDR3 reads TGTGCCAGCAGCCAAGAGATTACCGGCGGGGAGCTGTTTTTT. As protein: CASSQEITGGELFF.

The DNA of the CDR3 is TGTGCCAGCTCACGAGAAGGACAGGGCACAGATACGCAGTATTTT. Translation: CASSREGQGTDTQYF. The rearrangement joins TRBV2 to TRBJ2-3; 7 positions match TRBD1. Looked up from germline, CDR1 is SNHLY and CDR2 is FYNNEI. With 8 bases clipped from V and 1 base from J, the junction kept 9 bases outside the gene matches. This CDR3 is 15 amino acids long.